A single sample gave rise to the 27 T cell receptor beta chains below, sequenced in a study of blood T cell repertoires in COVID-19. Some clones are missing from TCRdb's copy, which holds only in-frame ones; the method was immunoSEQ multiplex PCR. The table lists 80,000 or so clones, 75% to 90% of them singletons. Sequencing used peripheral blood. The source of these receptors is a human donor in a cohort sampled during active COVID-19.

In DNA form, the CDR3 reads TGTGCCAGCAGCCCCGGGACAGGGTTGATTAATTCACCCCTCCACTTT. Protein: CASSPGTGLINSPLHF. V and J are TRBV7-9 and TRBJ1-6; TRBD1 matches at 9 bases. J was trimmed by 6 bases and V by 5 bases; bases with no gene match: 8. Germline CDR1 reads SEHNR; CDR2 reads FQNEAQ (reference sequence). The CDR3 extends over 16 amino acids. Full variable domain (remainder filled in from reference TRBV7-9 and TRBJ1-6): DTGVSQNPRHKITKRGQNVTFRCDPISEHNRLYWYRQTLGQGPEFLTYFQNEAQLEKSRLLSDRFSAERPKGSFSTLEIQRTEQGDSAMYLCASSPGTGLINSPLHFGNGTRLTVT.

The rearrangement links TRBV7-2 to TRBJ2-4; TRBD2 matches at 7 bases. The V gene's germline CDR1 is SGHTA and CDR2 FQGNSA. The CDR3 covers 16 residues. The V segment lost 5 bases and the J segment 2 bases; nucleotides outside the gene matches: 9. As DNA, the CDR3 is TGTGCCAGCAGCCCGGCGTGGGAGGGGACCAAAAACATTCAGTACTTC. This encodes CASSPAWEGTKNIQYF.

This chain connects TRBV19 to TRBJ2-4; 7 bases align to TRBD1. The CDR3 has 16 amino acids. The V and J ends lost 6 bases and 0 bases, in that order; junction bases with no gene match: 8. Germline V CDR1 and CDR2: LNHDA, SQIVND (reference sequence). CDR3: CASSSGTAIAKNIQYF. The CDR3 region has the DNA TGTGCCAGTAGCTCCGGGACAGCCATAGCCAAAAACATTCAGTACTTC.

The table lists this clone with a count of one. The J gene is TRBJ2-7, the V gene TRBV7-8; unclear D gene. Trimming left V 5 bases short and J 6 bases short, with 8 bases between. CDR3 size: 11 residues. CDR1 and CDR2 from the germline V gene are SGHVS and FQNEAQ. CDR3 DNA: TGTGCCAGCAGCCTAGTTCTCGAGCAGTACTTC. Translation: CASSLVLEQYF.

This rearrangement joins TRBV18 to TRBJ1-1; 9 nucleotides agree with TRBD1. Germline CDR1 reads KGHSH; CDR2 reads LQKENI. CDR3 size: 15 residues. The V and J ends lost 0 bases and 3 bases, in that order; junction bases with no gene match: 2. The CDR3 DNA reads as TGTGCCAGCTCACCACCGACAGGGGGTGACACTGAAGCTTTCTTT. Translation gives CASSPPTGGDTEAFF.

This clone was detected once. The V gene is TRBV18, the J gene TRBJ2-7, with D possibly being TRBD1 (6 bases). The germline V gene has CDR1 KGHSH and CDR2 LQKENI. The CDR3 loop spans 15 amino acids. V shed 5 bases and J shed 6 bases, with 20 bases lying between them. The CDR3 nucleotides are TGTGCCAGCTCATTCACAGGGTCGTCGAGGGGCGAGCAGTACTTC. Its protein product is CASSFTGSSRGEQYF.

The J gene is TRBJ2-5, the V gene TRBV11-2, with no clear D. The CDR3 has 13 amino acids. From germline, CDR1 is SGHAT and CDR2 FQNNGV. Trimming pared 4 bases from V and 5 bases from J, leaving 11 bases between. Written as DNA, the CDR3 is TGTGCCAGCAGCTCATCTACCAGGGAGACCCAGTACTTC. Translating gives CASSSSTRETQYF.

The chain is built from TRBV10-2 and TRBJ2-7; 7 nucleotides match TRBD1. There are 14 residues in the CDR3. The V gene's germline CDR1 is WSHSY and CDR2 SAAADI. After removal of 2 bases from V and 4 bases from J, the junction contained 5 bases not matched to a gene. CDR3 in amino acids: CASSEDRALYEQYF. The CDR3 coding sequence is TGCGCCAGCAGTGAGGACAGGGCACTATACGAGCAGTACTTC.

As regards this clone: Different DNA sequences within this sample yield the same CDR3. The chain combines TRBV5-1 with TRBJ2-7, with a weak D call TRBD2 (5 bases). V gave up 0 bases and J gave up 0 bases, with 7 bases separating them. Looked up from germline, CDR1 is SGHRS and CDR2 is YFSETQ. CDR3 size: 14 residues. For the CDR3, the DNA is TGCGCCAGCAGCTTGGCGGGAAGCTCCTACGAGCAGTACTTC. Translated, it gives CASSLAGSSYEQYF.

The table lists this clone with a count of one. This chain links TRBV5-1 with TRBJ1-6, with TRBD1 matching 7 bases. J was trimmed by 4 bases and V by 4 bases; bases with no gene match: 5. CDR3 length: 15 residues. Germline V gene sequence: CDR1 SGHRS, CDR2 YFSETQ. The CDR3 DNA sequence: TGCGCCAGCAGCGGGACAGTAGATTATAATTCACCCCTCCACTTT. Translation: CASSGTVDYNSPLHF.

This rearrangement joins TRBV25-1 to TRBJ2-5; 9 bases fit TRBD1. The ends lost 5 bases at V and 2 bases at J; junction bases unmatched: 12. Looked up from germline, CDR1 is MGHDK and CDR2 is SYGVNS. CDR3 length: 17 amino acids. As DNA, the CDR3 is TGTGCCAGCAGTTTACGGACAGGGGATATAGGGCAAGAGACCCAGTACTTC. This encodes CASSLRTGDIGQETQYF.

The V gene is TRBV2, the J gene TRBJ2-1; D is unresolved. V lost 2 bases and J lost 0, with 8 bases in between. CDR1 and CDR2 from the germline V gene are SNHLY and FYNNEI. The CDR3 extends over 15 amino acids. The CDR3 here is CASSERQDSYNEQFF. The CDR3, as DNA: TGTGCCAGCAGTGAACGTCAGGACTCCTACAATGAGCAGTTCTTC.

This clone was seen many times. The CDR3 is CASSQNSITGELFF. CDR3 DNA sequence: TGTGCCAGCAGCCAAAACAGTATCACCGGGGAGCTGTTTTTT. This chain connects TRBV16 to TRBJ2-2; D is ambiguous. Germline V gene lookup returns CDR1 KGHSY and CDR2 FQNENV. The CDR3 has 14 amino acids. V gave up 2 bases and J gave up 4 bases, with 8 bases separating them.

This sequence joins TRBV23-1 and TRBJ2-5, with 9 bases aligning to TRBD1. TRBV23-1 is placed among ORFs of uncertain function. The V segment lost 0 bases and the J segment 5 bases; nucleotides outside the gene matches: 13. This CDR3 spans 18 amino acids. CDR3 DNA: TGCGCCAGCAGTCAATCGTCCCCCTCCGACAGGGGGAGGGAGACCCAGTACTTC. Translation: CASSQSSPSDRGRETQYF.

This chain connects TRBV7-6 to TRBJ2-3; D is possibly TRBD2 (5 bases). Between the trimmed V and J ends, which lost 5 bases and 4 bases, there was a span of 10 bases. There are 13 residues in the CDR3. Germline values: CDR1 SGHVS, CDR2 FNYEAQ. CDR3 in amino acids: CASSQRTADTQYF. The CDR3 nucleotides are TGTGCCAGCAGCCAGCGGACGGCAGATACGCAGTATTTT.

This clone was seen a handful of times. The J gene is TRBJ2-2, the V gene TRBV29-1, with 8 positions matching TRBD1. Germline V gene data show CDR1 as SQVTM and CDR2 as ANQGSEA. This CDR3 spans 15 amino acids. V lost 6 bases, J lost 4 bases, and 10 bases stayed unmatched. The CDR3 spells CSVGGGTGVTGELFF. The CDR3 region has the DNA TGCAGCGTCGGCGGTGGGACAGGTGTCACCGGGGAGCTGTTTTTT.

The rearrangement joins TRBV5-1 to TRBJ2-1, with 8 bases fitting TRBD2. This CDR3 comprises 16 residues. J lost 8 bases, V lost 4 bases, and 14 bases had no gene match. Germline assignment: CDR1 SGHRS and CDR2 YFSETQ. The CDR3 reads CASSQNSGAAGDEQFF. The CDR3 DNA sequence: TGCGCCAGCAGCCAAAATAGCGGGGCAGCGGGAGATGAGCAGTTCTTC.

V and J are TRBV5-8 and TRBJ1-5; the D is unclear. Germline assignment: CDR1 SGHTS and CDR2 YDEGEE. V lost 0 bases and J lost 3, with 10 bases in between. This CDR3 comprises 15 residues. The CDR3 bases are TGTGCCAGCAGCTTGGGGAGGGAGATCAATCAGCCCCAGCATTTT. It encodes CASSLGREINQPQHF.

This clone was picked up a small number of times. The chain carries TRBV7-9 and TRBJ2-2; D is possibly TRBD2 (5 bases). The V end was cut by 8 bases, the J end by 12 bases, with 19 bases between. Germline CDR1 and CDR2: SEHNR and FQNEAQ (reference sequence). This CDR3 contains 13 residues. CDR3 sequence: CASSGGRAVKLFF. In DNA form, the CDR3 reads TGTGCCAGCTCAGGAGGCCGCGCAGTTAAGCTGTTTTTT.

This chain uses TRBV6-4 with TRBJ2-7; 8 nucleotides agree with TRBD1. V was clipped by 2 bases and J by 0 bases; unmatched bases: 15. This CDR3 region has 19 residues. From germline, CDR1 is MRHNA and CDR2 SNTAGT. CDR3 sequence: CASSDPRGLGTGGSYEQYF. CDR3 DNA sequence: TGTGCCAGCAGTGACCCGCGTGGGTTAGGTACAGGGGGCTCCTACGAGCAGTACTTC.

The chain couples TRBV10-3 to TRBJ2-3; TRBD2 matches 14 bases. V lost 9 bases to trimming and J lost 6 bases; unmatched junction nucleotides: 5. CDR3 length: 14 amino acids. Germline CDR1 ENHRY, CDR2 SYGVKD. CDR3 sequence: CAIQTSGGADTQYF. DNA of the CDR3: TGTGCCATACAGACTAGCGGGGGGGCGGATACGCAGTATTTT.

V usage is TRBV6-5 and J usage is TRBJ2-2; perhaps TRBD2 as D (5 bases). CDR1 is MNHEY and CDR2 is SVGAGI in the germline V gene. CDR3 size: 14 residues. V was shortened by 4 bases and J by 5 bases, with 11 bases between the two germline ends. The CDR3 spells CASSWRRGTGELFF. The CDR3 coding sequence is TGTGCCAGCAGTTGGCGCAGAGGGACCGGGGAGCTGTTTTTT.

Regarding this clone: The same CDR3 can be traced to other DNA sequences in this sample. V usage is TRBV28 and J usage is TRBJ1-5; 9 bases agree with TRBD1. The CDR3 is 14 amino acids. Germline CDR1 MDHEN, CDR2 SYDVKM. The V segment lost 5 bases and the J segment 7 bases; nucleotides outside the gene matches: 6. CDR3 bases: TGTGCCAGCAGTCTCGGGACAGGGAACCAGCCCCAGCATTTT. Protein product: CASSLGTGNQPQHF.

The sample holds one count of this clone. The chain couples TRBV18 to TRBJ1-1, with unresolved D. From germline, CDR1 is KGHSH and CDR2 LQKENI. The CDR3 covers 13 residues. Trimming left V 3 bases short and J 6 bases short, with 11 bases between. The CDR3 loop reads CASSPNGRAEAFF. The CDR3 bases are TGTGCCAGCTCACCTAATGGGAGGGCTGAAGCTTTCTTT.

This rearrangement joins TRBV10-1 to TRBJ2-7; TRBD2 aligns across 8 bases. There are 16 residues in the CDR3. V was pared by 0 bases and J by 4 bases, with 8 bases of the junction left unmatched. CDR1 is WNHNN and CDR2 is SYGVQD in the germline V gene (reference sequence). This CDR3 is CASSESTGGRAYEQYF. CDR3 sequence (DNA): TGCGCCAGCAGTGAGTCGACGGGGGGGAGGGCTTACGAGCAGTACTTC.

V is TRBV18 and J is TRBJ2-2; no clear D gene. CDR1 is KGHSH and CDR2 is LQKENI in the germline V gene. V lost 1 base and J lost 4, with 13 bases in between. CDR3 size: 16 residues. The CDR3 is CASSPRTMTGTGELFF. The CDR3 DNA reads as TGTGCCAGCTCACCACGAACAATGACTGGCACCGGGGAGCTGTTTTTT.

This chain joins TRBV27 and TRBJ2-7; D may be TRBD1 (5 bases). The length of the CDR3 is 16 residues. Germline assignment: CDR1 MNHEY and CDR2 SMNVEV (reference sequence). V was trimmed by 5 bases and J by 0 bases, leaving 17 bases between them. CDR3 loop: CASSIQDGKSSYEQYF. CDR3 nucleotides: TGTGCCAGCAGTATACAGGACGGAAAAAGCTCCTACGAGCAGTACTTC.